The 30 T cell receptor beta chains given below trace back to one sample, sequenced in a study of blood T cells in healthy people across ages (dated by TCRdb to the mid-2010s). Libraries were prepared through 5' RACE. The instrument given in TCRdb is Illumina HiSeq 2500. The second PCR ran for roughly 6 to 11 cycles and used a J-beta primer mix along with a sample-barcoded 5' primer. Using fastp trimming at Q25 and MiXCR clonotype assembly, TCRdb reanalyzed the public sequencing data and kept in-frame beta chains. A single entry per CDR3 protein holds the most common genes and DNA from its merged rows. For this sample there are 760,000 or so distinct CDR3 sequences; 20% to 30% appear just once. The ten biggest clones cover 9.4% of the sample. These same data were also listed under a study on T cells of mothers and their children.

What was sequenced was blood. The receptors were gathered from a boy aged 5 to 17 in good health.

This clonotype was seen only a few times. At one end, the junction sequence differs from germline, possibly due to a read error. The rearrangement links TRBV4-1 to TRBJ1-1; TRBD1 agrees at 7 bases. CDR3 size: 13 residues. CDR1 is MGHRA and CDR2 is YSYEKL in the germline V gene. The CDR3 region has the DNA TGCGCCAGCAGCGAAGAGGGGGCTACTGAAGCTTTCTTT. Encoded protein: CASSEEGATEAFF.

This clonotype has only a few counts. The chain recombines TRBV3-1 with TRBJ1-2, with 8 bases aligning to TRBD1. The CDR3 has 11 amino acids. In germline, CDR1 is LGHDT, CDR2 YNNKEL (reference sequence). J gave up 13 bases and V 3 bases, and 4 bases lay outside the gene matches. The CDR3 region is CASSHGTGSTF. The CDR3 DNA reads as TGTGCCAGCAGCCACGGGACAGGAAGCACCTTC. The full variable domain, its missing parts supplied by reference TRBV3-1 and TRBJ1-2, is DTAVSQTPKYLVTQMGNDKSIKCEQNLGHDTMYWYKQDSKKFLKIMFSYNNKELIINETVPNRFSPKSPDKAHLNLHINSLELGDSAVYFCASSHGTGSTFGSGTRLTVV.

This clonotype was counted only a few times. A junction end diverges from the germline sequence, so it may reflect a read error. This rearrangement joins TRBV5-1 to TRBJ2-2; 9 nucleotides line up with TRBD2. There are 15 residues in the CDR3. Per the germline V gene, CDR1 is SGHRS and CDR2 is YFSETQ. The CDR3 DNA sequence: TGCGCCGGCAGCTTGACCAGCGGGAGGACCGGGGAGCTGCTTTTT. Protein sequence: CAGSLTSGRTGELLF.

This clonotype has a handful of counts. The chain joins TRBV2 to TRBJ2-5; the D call may be TRBD1 or TRBD2 (5 bases each). V lost 6 bases to trimming and J lost 11 bases, with 31 bases between them. This CDR3 is built from 17 residues. Germline CDR1 SNHLY, CDR2 FYNNEI. CDR3 in DNA: TGTGCCAGCAGAGACCCGGGACCAGCAACCATCTCCTACGGGCAGTACTTC. It codes for CASRDPGPATISYGQYF.

The chain carries TRBV3-1 and TRBJ2-5, with TRBD1 matching over 7 bases. The CDR3 contains 13 residues. Trimming cost V 6 bases and J 5 bases; bases outside gene matches: 6. Germline loops: CDR1 LGHDT, CDR2 YNNKEL (reference sequence). The CDR3 here is CASSTRGMETQYF. CDR3 coding DNA: TGTGCCAGCAGTACCAGGGGGATGGAGACCCAGTACTTC.

The chain carries TRBV6-1 and TRBJ2-1; no clear D gene. This CDR3 is 15 amino acids long. Germline loops: CDR1 MNHNS, CDR2 SASEGT. Trimming pared 4 bases from V and 8 bases from J, leaving 18 bases between. The CDR3 spells CASSGSPDVNDEQFF. The CDR3 DNA follows: TGTGCCAGCAGTGGATCCCCTGATGTCAACGATGAGCAGTTCTTC.

The gene calls are TRBV4-3 and TRBJ2-3; no firm D call. The germline V and J ends were trimmed by 4 bases and 4 bases, with 12 bases remaining between them. Germline V lookup: CDR1 LGHNA, CDR2 YSLEER. CDR3 length: 14 residues. This chain's CDR3 is CASSRLLRPDTQYF. The DNA of the CDR3 is TGCGCCAGCAGCCGACTCCTCCGCCCAGATACGCAGTATTTT.

This clonotype was seen a handful of times. This CDR3 is missing its conserved last phenylalanine or tryptophan, likely due to a read error. V and J are TRBV12-3 or TRBV12-4 and TRBJ2-7; maybe TRBD1 (6 bases). This CDR3 region has 15 residues. Trimming pared 2 bases from V and 5 bases from J, leaving 16 bases between. The CDR3 here is CASSLNRVSWDEQYL. In nucleotides, the CDR3 is TGTGCCAGCAGTTTAAACAGGGTTTCCTGGGACGAGCAGTACCTC.

The chain uses TRBV7-3 and TRBJ2-4; 9 nucleotides align to TRBD1. This CDR3 comprises 15 residues. V shed 5 bases, J shed 4 bases, and the junction held 6 bases outside the gene matches. CDR1 is SGHTA, CDR2 FQGTGA, per germline. The CDR3 reads CASSPTGGRKNIQYF. DNA of the CDR3: TGTGCCAGCAGCCCAACAGGGGGCAGGAAAAACATTCAGTACTTC.

The chain couples TRBV10-3 to TRBJ2-4, with D hard to call. This CDR3 has 13 amino acids. CDR1 and CDR2 (germline): ENHRY, SYGVKD. Between the trimmed V and J ends, which lost 2 bases and 7 bases, there was a span of 9 bases. The CDR3 is CAISEGQWNIQYF. The CDR3 nucleotides read TGTGCCATCAGTGAGGGGCAGTGGAACATTCAGTACTTC.

This clonotype was picked up a small number of times. This chain links TRBV7-2 with TRBJ2-7; possible D gene TRBD2, 5 bases. With the DNA end fitting TRBJ2-1 better, the J assignment may be wrong. CDR3 length: 14 residues. The germline CDR1 and CDR2 sequences are SGHTA and FQGNSA. The CDR3 DNA sequence: TGTGCCAGCAGTTTCGCCGGGAACTACAATGAGCAGTTCTTC. It is translated as CASSFAGNYNEQFF.

The chain carries TRBV5-1 and TRBJ2-7; D might be TRBD1 (6 bases). The CDR3 has 15 amino acids. Germline V lookup: CDR1 SGHRS, CDR2 YFSETQ. The germline V and J ends were trimmed by 4 bases and 0 bases, with 14 bases remaining between them. The CDR3 coding sequence is TGCGCCAGCAGCCTAAACAGGGCTCTCTCCTACGAGCAGTACTTC. As protein: CASSLNRALSYEQYF.

The table lists this clonotype with a few counts. In DNA, the CDR3 is TGTGCCAGCAGCTCCGGACAGGGGGCCCTTTCAACTGAAGCTTTCTTT. Protein sequence: CASSSGQGALSTEAFF. The chain uses TRBV7-2 and TRBJ1-1; 11 bases fit TRBD1. The CDR3 has 16 residues. Germline CDR1 reads SGHTA; CDR2 reads FQGNSA. The J segment lost 5 bases and the V segment lost 4 bases, leaving 9 bases of the junction unmatched.

Only a few counts were recorded for this clonotype. The J gene is TRBJ2-3, the V gene TRBV7-8; 11 bases are a match to TRBD2. Germline CDR1 SGHVS, CDR2 FQNEAQ. This CDR3 has 15 amino acids. Unmatched junction bases numbered 4, after V lost 5 bases and J lost 3 bases. CDR3 loop: CASSATSGETDTQYF. Here the CDR3 DNA reads TGTGCCAGCAGCGCGACTAGCGGGGAAACAGATACGCAGTATTTT. The full variable domain, completed using reference TRBV7-8 and TRBJ2-3, is GAGVSQSPRYKVAKRGQDVALRCDPISGHVSLFWYQQALGQGPEFLTYFQNEAQLDKSGLPSDRFFAERPEGSVSTLKIQRTQQEDSAVYLCASSATSGETDTQYFGPGTRLTVL.

The CDR3 sequence: CSVGRQGYNEQFF. The CDR3 DNA reads as TGCAGCGTTGGTAGACAGGGGTACAATGAGCAGTTCTTC. The chain is built from TRBV29-1 and TRBJ2-5; 8 bases fit TRBD1. The DNA end is more similar to TRBJ2-1, so the J call may be wrong. Germline V gene lookup returns CDR1 SQVTM and CDR2 ANQGSEA. The CDR3 spans 13 residues.

This clonotype was observed a handful of times. This chain connects TRBV15 to TRBJ2-7; 8 bases are a match to TRBD1. The germline gives CDR1 LNHNV, CDR2 YYDKDF (reference sequence). Unmatched junction bases numbered 11, after V lost 5 bases and J lost 5 bases. The CDR3 contains 15 residues. The CDR3 DNA sequence: TGTGCCACCAGCGGATTGGAGGACAGGGCCCACGAGCAGTACTTC. Its translation is CATSGLEDRAHEQYF.

In the case of this clonotype: A much larger clone differs by one base, so this may be a read error. The CDR3 end shows no conserved phenylalanine or tryptophan, and so a read error is likely. V gene TRBV6-5 combines with J gene TRBJ1-5; 9 positions agree with TRBD1. Germline V gives CDR1 MNHEY, CDR2 SVGAGI. This CDR3 region has 15 residues. J gave up 4 bases and V 5 bases, and 6 bases lay outside the gene matches. The CDR3 DNA reads TGTGCCAGCAGTCCACAGACAGGGGGAAATCAGCCCCAGCATGTT. Translated, it gives CASSPQTGGNQPQHV.

The sample holds a few counts of this clonotype. V usage is TRBV20-1 and J usage is TRBJ2-3, with D unresolved. With 1 base removed from V and 8 bases from J, the gap between germline ends came to 7 bases. Per germline, CDR1 DFQATT and CDR2 SNEGSKA (reference sequence). This CDR3 comprises 11 residues. The chain's CDR3 is CSARGPTTQYF. The CDR3 nucleotides are TGCAGTGCTAGAGGTCCAACTACGCAGTATTTT.

The CDR3: CATSRTGQTEAFF. CDR3 DNA sequence: TGTGCCACCAGCAGAACGGGACAGACTGAAGCTTTCTTT. This chain links TRBV15 with TRBJ1-1, with 7 nucleotides matching TRBD1. V was clipped by 2 bases and J by 5 bases; unmatched bases: 2. The CDR3 covers 13 residues. The germline V gene has CDR1 LNHNV and CDR2 YYDKDF (reference sequence).

The chain carries TRBV28 and TRBJ1-1; 7 bases are shared with TRBD1. From germline, CDR1 is MDHEN and CDR2 SYDVKM. The CDR3 runs to 16 residues. With V trimmed by 5 bases and J by 0 bases, 9 bases remained unmatched. The CDR3 nucleotides read TGTGCCAGCAGTCCCATAAACAGGGGTCTGAACACTGAAGCTTTCTTT. Its protein is CASSPINRGLNTEAFF.

The rearrangement joins TRBV27 to TRBJ2-7; maybe TRBD1 (5 bases). The CDR3 is 15 residues long. CDR1 is MNHEY, CDR2 SMNVEV, per germline (reference sequence). V gave up 4 bases and J gave up 3 bases, with 16 bases separating them. The CDR3 DNA reads as TGTGCCAGCAGTTCCTTCAGGGTAGGGGACTACGAGCAGTACTTC. It translates to CASSSFRVGDYEQYF.

This clonotype was counted between two and nine times. J is TRBJ2-7 and V is TRBV11-2, with 7 bases fitting TRBD2. Germline V CDR1 and CDR2: SGHAT, FQNNGV. J lost 3 bases, V lost 0 bases, and 5 bases had no gene match. This CDR3 comprises 15 residues. The CDR3 sequence is CASSLDGGGYYEQYF. CDR3 DNA sequence: TGTGCCAGCAGCTTAGATGGGGGGGGGTACTACGAGCAGTACTTC.

This clonotype was counted a few times. V and J are TRBV12-3 or TRBV12-4 and TRBJ2-1, with 11 bases aligning to TRBD2. The V segment lost 6 bases and the J segment 4 bases; nucleotides outside the gene matches: 20. CDR3 length: 20 amino acids. CDR3 coding DNA: TGTGCCAGCAGACCCGCGGGGACCCCTTGGGGACTAGCGGATTACAATGAGCAGTTCTTC. Protein sequence: CASRPAGTPWGLADYNEQFF.

The V and J genes are TRBV6-2 or TRBV6-3 and TRBJ2-5; D might be TRBD2 (6 bases). The tail of the sequence fits TRBJ2-7 better, so the J call may be wrong. Germline V gene sequence: CDR1 MNHEY, CDR2 SVGEGT. The CDR3 runs 16 residues. The CDR3 DNA reads TGTGCCAGCAGTTACTCCACTTTGCGGGGCGCCTACGAGCAGTACTTC. Its translation: CASSYSTLRGAYEQYF.

The table lists this clonotype with a few counts. This chain links TRBV11-2 with TRBJ2-1; D is perhaps TRBD1 or TRBD2 (5 bases each). Germline V gene lookup returns CDR1 SGHAT and CDR2 FQNNGV. The CDR3 runs 15 residues. V lost 5 bases and J 4 bases, leaving 15 bases between the germline ends. CDR3 amino acids: CASSLWDGNYNEQFF. The CDR3 bases are TGTGCCAGCAGCCTTTGGGACGGAAATTACAATGAGCAGTTCTTC.

This chain links TRBV6-5 with TRBJ2-3, with 11 positions matching TRBD2. This CDR3 has 17 residues. The ends lost 0 bases at V and 6 bases at J; junction bases unmatched: 8. CDR1 and CDR2 (germline): MNHEY, SVGAGI. The CDR3: CASSYSRLAGRSDTQYF. The CDR3 DNA follows: TGTGCCAGCAGTTACTCCCGACTAGCGGGACGTTCGGATACGCAGTATTTT.

This clonotype has only a few counts. This CDR3 reads CASSRIPGQANSPLHF. In DNA form, the CDR3 reads TGTGCCAGCAGTCGTATTCCGGGACAGGCTAATTCACCCCTCCACTTT. The V and J genes are TRBV6-2 or TRBV6-3 and TRBJ1-6, with 8 bases matching TRBD1. In germline, CDR1 is MNHEY, CDR2 SVGEGT. V lost 5 bases and J lost 6; bases outside the gene matches: 9. CDR3 size: 16 residues.

The chain carries TRBV4-2 and TRBJ1-2; 8 positions match TRBD1. The V and J ends lost 0 bases and 3 bases, in that order; junction bases with no gene match: 15. CDR1 LGHNA and CDR2 YNFKEQ come from the germline V gene. The CDR3 is made up of 19 amino acids. The CDR3, as DNA: TGTGCCAGCAGCCAAGATTATCCGACAGGACAGGGAGTAGACTATGGCTACACCTTC. It is translated as CASSQDYPTGQGVDYGYTF.

This chain connects TRBV7-2 to TRBJ1-1, with a possible D match to TRBD1 (6 bases). The germline V and J ends were trimmed by 1 base and 11 bases, with 14 bases remaining between them. This CDR3 is built from 13 residues. CDR1 is SGHTA and CDR2 is FQGNSA in the germline V gene. The CDR3 DNA reads as TGTGCCAGCAGCTTAGTAGGTCGCCAGGGGGCTTTCTTT. Its protein product is CASSLVGRQGAFF.

This clonotype has a handful of counts. The V and J genes are TRBV6-5 and TRBJ2-5; 10 nucleotides line up with TRBD1. V gave up 0 bases and J gave up 0 bases; unmatched junction bases: 4. The CDR3 is 17 amino acids. Germline assignment: CDR1 MNHEY and CDR2 SVGAGI. The CDR3 DNA reads as TGTGCCAGCAGTTACTCAGAGGGACAGGGGTACCAAGAGACCCAGTACTTC. Its protein product is CASSYSEGQGYQETQYF.